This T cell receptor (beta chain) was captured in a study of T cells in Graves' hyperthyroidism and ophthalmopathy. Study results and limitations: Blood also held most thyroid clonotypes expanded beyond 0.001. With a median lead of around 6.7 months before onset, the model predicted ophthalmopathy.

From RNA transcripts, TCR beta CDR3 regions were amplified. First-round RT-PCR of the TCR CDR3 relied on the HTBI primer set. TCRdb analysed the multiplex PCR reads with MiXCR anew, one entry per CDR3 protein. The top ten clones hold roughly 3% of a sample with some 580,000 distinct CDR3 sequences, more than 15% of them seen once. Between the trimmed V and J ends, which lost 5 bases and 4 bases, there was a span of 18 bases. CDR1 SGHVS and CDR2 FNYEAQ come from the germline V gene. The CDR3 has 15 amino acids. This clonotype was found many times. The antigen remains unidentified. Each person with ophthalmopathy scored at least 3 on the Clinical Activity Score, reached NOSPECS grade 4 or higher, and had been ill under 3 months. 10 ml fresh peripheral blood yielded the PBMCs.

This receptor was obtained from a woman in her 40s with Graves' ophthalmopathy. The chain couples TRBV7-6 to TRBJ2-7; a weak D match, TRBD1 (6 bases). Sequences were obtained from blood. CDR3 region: CASSPRTADGYEQYF. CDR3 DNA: TGTGCCAGCAGCCCGCGGACAGCCGACGGGTACGAGCAGTACTTC.